This T cell receptor (beta chain) was retrieved from a study of Ad26.COV2.S vaccination and SARS-CoV-2 variants. Study-wide points: Across vaccine and placebo recipients, the breadth of non-spike TCRs was similar.

Treatment noted: over 15 received Ad26.COV2.S at low or high dose, single or two shots; several received placebo; per-sample allocation not given. Samples analyzed were those drawn on day 63 after the first vaccine or placebo injection. Details on this clone: The target antigen is unknown. Mismatch with germline at one junction end may stem from a read error.

Sequenced by immunoSEQ multiplex PCR; TCRdb stores in-frame clones only, minus some. The data contain 400,000 to 500,000 clones, approximately 92% of them singletons. The sample was peripheral blood, taken in a trial of Ad26.COV2.S vaccine versus placebo. The origin of this receptor is a person aged 18 to 59 who received the Ad26.COV2.S COVID-19 vaccine or a placebo.

CDR3: CASSVTNTQYF. CDR3 nucleotide sequence: TGTGCCAGCAGCGTCACAAATACGCAGTATTTT. J is TRBJ2-3 and V is TRBV5-6; D is uncertain. The CDR3 extends over 11 amino acids. In germline, CDR1 is SGHDT, CDR2 YYEEEE.